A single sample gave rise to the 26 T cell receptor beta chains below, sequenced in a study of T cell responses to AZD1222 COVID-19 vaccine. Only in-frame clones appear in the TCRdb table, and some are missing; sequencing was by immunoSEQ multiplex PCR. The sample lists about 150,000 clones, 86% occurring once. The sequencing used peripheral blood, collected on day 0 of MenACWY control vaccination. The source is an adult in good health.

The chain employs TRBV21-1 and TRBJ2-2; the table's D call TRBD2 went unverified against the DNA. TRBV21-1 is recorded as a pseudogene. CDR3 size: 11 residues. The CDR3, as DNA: TGTGCCAGCAGCAATAATAAGGGAGCTGTTTTT. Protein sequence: CASSNNKGAVF.

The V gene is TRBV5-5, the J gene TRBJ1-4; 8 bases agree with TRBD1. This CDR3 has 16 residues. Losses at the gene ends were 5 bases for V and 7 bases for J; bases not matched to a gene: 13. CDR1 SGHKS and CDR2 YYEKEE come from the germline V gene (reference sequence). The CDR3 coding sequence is TGTGCCAGCAGTGATTTGGACAGGGATTATAGTGAAAAACTGTTTTTT. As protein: CASSDLDRDYSEKLFF.

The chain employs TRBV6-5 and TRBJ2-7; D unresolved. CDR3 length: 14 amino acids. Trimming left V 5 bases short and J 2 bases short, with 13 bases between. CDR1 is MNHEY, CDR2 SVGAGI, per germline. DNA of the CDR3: TGTGCCAGCAGTCAGCGCGGTGGTGCCTACGAGCAGTACTTC. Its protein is CASSQRGGAYEQYF.

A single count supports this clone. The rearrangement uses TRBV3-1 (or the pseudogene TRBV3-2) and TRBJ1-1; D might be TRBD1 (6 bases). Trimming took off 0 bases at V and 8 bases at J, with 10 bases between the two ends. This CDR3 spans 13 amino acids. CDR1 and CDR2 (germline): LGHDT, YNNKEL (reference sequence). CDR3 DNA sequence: TGTGCCAGCAGCCAAGACCAGGGGTTAGAAGCTTTCTTT. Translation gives CASSQDQGLEAFF.

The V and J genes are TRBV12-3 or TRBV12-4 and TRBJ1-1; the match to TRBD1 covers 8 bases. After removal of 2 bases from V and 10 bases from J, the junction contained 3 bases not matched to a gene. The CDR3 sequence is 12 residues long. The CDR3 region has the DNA TGTGCCAGCAGTTTAAACAGGGGGGGAGCTTTCTTT. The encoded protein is CASSLNRGGAFF.

For the CDR3, the DNA is TGTGCCAGCAGGTCAGGGAACACTGAAGCTTTCTTT. Residues: CASRSGNTEAFF. This chain links TRBV9 with TRBJ1-1; D is uncertain. Deletions cut 5 bases from V and 1 base from J, with 6 bases between. CDR1 is SGDLS and CDR2 is YYNGEE in the germline V gene. This CDR3 is built from 12 residues.

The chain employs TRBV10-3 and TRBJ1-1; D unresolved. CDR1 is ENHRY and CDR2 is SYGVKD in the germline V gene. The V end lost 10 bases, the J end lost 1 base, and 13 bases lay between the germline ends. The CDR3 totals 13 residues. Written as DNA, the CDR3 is TGTGCCACCGGGGTATCGGCGAACACTGAAGCTTTCTTT. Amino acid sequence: CATGVSANTEAFF.

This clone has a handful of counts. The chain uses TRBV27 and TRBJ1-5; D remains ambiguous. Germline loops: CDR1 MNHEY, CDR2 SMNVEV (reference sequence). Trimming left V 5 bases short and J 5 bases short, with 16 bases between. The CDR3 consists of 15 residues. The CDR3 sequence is CASSQSWSNDQPQHF. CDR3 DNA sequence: TGTGCCAGCAGTCAATCTTGGTCAAATGATCAGCCCCAGCATTTT.

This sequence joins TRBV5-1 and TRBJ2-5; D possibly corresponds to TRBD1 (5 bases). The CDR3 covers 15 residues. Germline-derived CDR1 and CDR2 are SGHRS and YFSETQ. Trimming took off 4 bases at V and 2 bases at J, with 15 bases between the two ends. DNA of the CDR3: TGCGCCAGCAGCAAACTCACAGGTCCTCAAGAGACCCAGTACTTC. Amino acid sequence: CASSKLTGPQETQYF.

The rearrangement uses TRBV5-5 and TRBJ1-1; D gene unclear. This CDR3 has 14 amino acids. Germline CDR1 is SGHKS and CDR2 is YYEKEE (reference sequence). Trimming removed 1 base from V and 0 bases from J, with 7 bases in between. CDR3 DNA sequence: TGTGCCAGCAGCTTGTTCGAGATGAACACTGAAGCTTTCTTT. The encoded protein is CASSLFEMNTEAFF.

CDR3 bases: TGTGCCAGTAGACCCAACGAGGGTTCTGATCAGCCCCAGCATTTT. It is translated as CASRPNEGSDQPQHF. This chain joins TRBV19 and TRBJ1-5; D gene ambiguous. The CDR3 loop spans 15 amino acids. Germline CDR1 and CDR2: LNHDA and SQIVND (reference sequence). The germline V and J ends were trimmed by 6 bases and 5 bases, with 17 bases remaining between them.

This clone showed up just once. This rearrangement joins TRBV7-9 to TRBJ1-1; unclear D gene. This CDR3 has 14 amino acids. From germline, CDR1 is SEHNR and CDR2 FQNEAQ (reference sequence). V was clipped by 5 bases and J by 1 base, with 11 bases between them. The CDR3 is CASSQTLSNTEAFF. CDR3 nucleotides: TGTGCCAGCAGCCAAACCCTCTCGAACACTGAAGCTTTCTTT. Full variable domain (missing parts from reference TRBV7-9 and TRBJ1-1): DTGVSQNPRHKITKRGQNVTFRCDPISEHNRLYWYRQTLGQGPEFLTYFQNEAQLEKSRLLSDRFSAERPKGSFSTLEIQRTEQGDSAMYLCASSQTLSNTEAFFGQGTRLTVV.

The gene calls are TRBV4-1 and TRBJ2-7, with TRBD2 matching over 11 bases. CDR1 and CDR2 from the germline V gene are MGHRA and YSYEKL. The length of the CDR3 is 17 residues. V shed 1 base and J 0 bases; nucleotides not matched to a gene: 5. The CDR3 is CASSQGLAGLDSYEQYF. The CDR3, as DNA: TGCGCCAGCAGCCAAGGACTAGCGGGACTCGACTCCTACGAGCAGTACTTC.

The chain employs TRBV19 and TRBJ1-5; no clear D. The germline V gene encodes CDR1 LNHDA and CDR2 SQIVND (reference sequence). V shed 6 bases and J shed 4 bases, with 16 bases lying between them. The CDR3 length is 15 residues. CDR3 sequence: CASRNGQHVNQPQHF. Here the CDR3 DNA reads TGTGCCAGTAGGAACGGGCAGCACGTTAATCAGCCCCAGCATTTT.

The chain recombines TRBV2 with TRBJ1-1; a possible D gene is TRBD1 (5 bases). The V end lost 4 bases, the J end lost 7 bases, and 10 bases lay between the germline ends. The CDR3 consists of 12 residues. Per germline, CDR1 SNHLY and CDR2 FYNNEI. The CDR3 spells CASSVRQFEAFF. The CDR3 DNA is TGTGCCAGCAGTGTAAGACAGTTTGAAGCTTTCTTT. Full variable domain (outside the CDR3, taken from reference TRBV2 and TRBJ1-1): EPEVTQTPSHQVTQMGQEVILRCVPISNHLYFYWYRQILGQKVEFLVSFYNNEISEKSEIFDDQFSVERPDGSNFTLKIRSTKLEDSAMYFCASSVRQFEAFFGQGTRLTVV.

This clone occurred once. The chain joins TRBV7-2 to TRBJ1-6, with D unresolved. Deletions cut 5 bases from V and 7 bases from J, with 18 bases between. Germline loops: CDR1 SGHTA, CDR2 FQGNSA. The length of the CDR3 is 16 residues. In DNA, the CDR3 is TGTGCCAGCAGCCCACACCCCTCGAGGCTCAATTCACCCCTCCACTTT. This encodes CASSPHPSRLNSPLHF.

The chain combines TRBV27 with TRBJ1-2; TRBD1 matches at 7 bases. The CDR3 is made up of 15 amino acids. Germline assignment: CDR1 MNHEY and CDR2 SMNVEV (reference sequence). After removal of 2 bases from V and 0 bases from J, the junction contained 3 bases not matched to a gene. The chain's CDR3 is CASSLRQGANYGYTF. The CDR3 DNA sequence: TGTGCCAGCAGTTTAAGGCAGGGGGCTAACTATGGCTACACCTTC.

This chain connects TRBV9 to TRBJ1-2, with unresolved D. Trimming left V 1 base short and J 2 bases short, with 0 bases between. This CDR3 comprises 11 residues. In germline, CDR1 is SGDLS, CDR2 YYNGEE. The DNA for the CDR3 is TGTGCCAGCAGCGTAAACTATGGCTACACCTTC. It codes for CASSVNYGYTF.

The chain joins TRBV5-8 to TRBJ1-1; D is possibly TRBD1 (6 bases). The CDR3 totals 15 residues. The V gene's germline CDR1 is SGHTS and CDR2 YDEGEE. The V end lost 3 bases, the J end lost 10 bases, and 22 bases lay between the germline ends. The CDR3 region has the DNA TGTGCCAGCAGCTGGGGACCCGACAGGAGCCTCGGAGCTTTCTTT. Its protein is CASSWGPDRSLGAFF.

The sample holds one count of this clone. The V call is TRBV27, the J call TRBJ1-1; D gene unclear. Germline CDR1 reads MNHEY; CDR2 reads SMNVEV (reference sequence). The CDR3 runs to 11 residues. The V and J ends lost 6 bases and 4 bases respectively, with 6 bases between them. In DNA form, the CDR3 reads TGTGCCAGCAGCGGTGGCACTGAAGCTTTCTTT. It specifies CASSGGTEAFF.

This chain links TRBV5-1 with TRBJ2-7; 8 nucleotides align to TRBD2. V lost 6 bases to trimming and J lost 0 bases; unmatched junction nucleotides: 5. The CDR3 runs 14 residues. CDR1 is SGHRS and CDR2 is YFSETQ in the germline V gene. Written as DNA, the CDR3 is TGCGCCAGCACCATAGCGGGGAGCTCCTACGAGCAGTACTTC. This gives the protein CASTIAGSSYEQYF.

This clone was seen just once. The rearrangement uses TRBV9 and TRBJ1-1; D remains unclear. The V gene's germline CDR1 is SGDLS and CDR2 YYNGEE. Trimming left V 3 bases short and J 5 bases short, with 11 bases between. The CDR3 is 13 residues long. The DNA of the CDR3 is TGTGCCAGCAGCGCCGACGGATGGACTGAAGCTTTCTTT. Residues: CASSADGWTEAFF.

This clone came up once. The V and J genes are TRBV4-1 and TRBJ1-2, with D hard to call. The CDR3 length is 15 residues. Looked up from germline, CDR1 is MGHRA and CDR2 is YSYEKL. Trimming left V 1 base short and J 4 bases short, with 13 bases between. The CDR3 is CASSQGSAGTYGYTF. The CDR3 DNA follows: TGCGCCAGCAGCCAAGGTTCGGCAGGCACCTATGGCTACACCTTC.

The CDR3 reads CASSPWGRDEAFF. For the CDR3, the DNA is TGTGCCAGTAGTCCATGGGGGCGCGATGAAGCTTTCTTT. The rearrangement links TRBV19 to TRBJ1-1, with D possibly matching TRBD1 (6 bases). Trimming left V 5 bases short and J 7 bases short, with 14 bases between. The CDR3 extends over 13 amino acids. From germline, CDR1 is LNHDA and CDR2 SQIVND (reference sequence).

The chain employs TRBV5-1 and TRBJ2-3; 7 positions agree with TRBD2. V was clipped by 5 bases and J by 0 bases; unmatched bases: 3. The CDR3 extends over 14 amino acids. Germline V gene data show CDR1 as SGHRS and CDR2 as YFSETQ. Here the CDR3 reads CASSGLVSTDTQYF. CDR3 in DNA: TGCGCCAGCAGTGGACTAGTCAGCACAGATACGCAGTATTTT. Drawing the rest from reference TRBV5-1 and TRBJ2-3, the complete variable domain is KAGVTQTPRYLIKTRGQQVTLSCSPISGHRSVSWYQQTPGQGLQFLFEYFSETQRNKGNFPGRFSGRQFSNSRSEMNVSTLELGDSALYLCASSGLVSTDTQYFGPGTRLTVL.

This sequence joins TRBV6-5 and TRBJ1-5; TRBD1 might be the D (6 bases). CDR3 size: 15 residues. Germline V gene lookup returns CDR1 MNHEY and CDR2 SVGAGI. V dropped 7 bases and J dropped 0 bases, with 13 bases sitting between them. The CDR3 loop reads CASISQGYSNQPQHF. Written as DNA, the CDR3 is TGTGCCAGCATTTCCCAGGGGTATAGCAATCAGCCCCAGCATTTT.